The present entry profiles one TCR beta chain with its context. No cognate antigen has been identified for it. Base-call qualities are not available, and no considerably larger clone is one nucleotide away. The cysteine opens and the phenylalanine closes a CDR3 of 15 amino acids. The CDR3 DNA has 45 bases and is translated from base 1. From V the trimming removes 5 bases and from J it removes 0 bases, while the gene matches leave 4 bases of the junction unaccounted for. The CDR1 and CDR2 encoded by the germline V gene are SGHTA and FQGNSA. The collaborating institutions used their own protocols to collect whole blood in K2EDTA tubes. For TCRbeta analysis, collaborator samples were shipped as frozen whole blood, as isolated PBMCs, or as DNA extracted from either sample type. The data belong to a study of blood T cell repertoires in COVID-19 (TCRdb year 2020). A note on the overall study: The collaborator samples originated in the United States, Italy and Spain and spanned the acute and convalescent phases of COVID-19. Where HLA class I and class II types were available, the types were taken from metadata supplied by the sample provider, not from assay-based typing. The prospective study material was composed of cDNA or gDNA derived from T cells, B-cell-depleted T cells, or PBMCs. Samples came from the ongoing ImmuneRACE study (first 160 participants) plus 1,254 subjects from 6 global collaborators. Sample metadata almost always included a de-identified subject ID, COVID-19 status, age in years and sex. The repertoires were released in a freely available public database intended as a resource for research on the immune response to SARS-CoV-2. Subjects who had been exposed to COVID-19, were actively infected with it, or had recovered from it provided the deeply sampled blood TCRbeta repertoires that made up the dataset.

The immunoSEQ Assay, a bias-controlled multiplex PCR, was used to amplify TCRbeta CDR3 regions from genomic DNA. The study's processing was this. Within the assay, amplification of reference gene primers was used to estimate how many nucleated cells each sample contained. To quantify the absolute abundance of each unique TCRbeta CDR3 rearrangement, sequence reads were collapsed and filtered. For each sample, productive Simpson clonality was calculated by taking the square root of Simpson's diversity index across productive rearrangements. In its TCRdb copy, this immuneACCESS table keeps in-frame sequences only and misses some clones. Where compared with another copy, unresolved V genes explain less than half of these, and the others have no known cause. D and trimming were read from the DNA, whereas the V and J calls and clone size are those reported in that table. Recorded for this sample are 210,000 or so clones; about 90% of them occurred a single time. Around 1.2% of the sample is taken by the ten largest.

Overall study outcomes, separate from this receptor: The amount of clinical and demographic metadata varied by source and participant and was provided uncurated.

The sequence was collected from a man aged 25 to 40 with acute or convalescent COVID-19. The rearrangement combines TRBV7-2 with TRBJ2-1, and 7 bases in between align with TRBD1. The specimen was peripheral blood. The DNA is TGTGCCAGCAGCCTGACAGGGAGCTCCTACAATGAGCAGTTCTTC. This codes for CASSLTGSSYNEQFF. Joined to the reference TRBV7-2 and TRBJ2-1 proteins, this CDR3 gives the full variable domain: GAGVSQSPSNKVTEKGKDVELRCDPISGHTALYWYRQSLGQGLEFLIYFQGNSAPDKSGLPSDRFSAERTGGSVSTLTIQRTQQEDSAVYLCASSLTGSSYNEQFFGPGTRLTVL.